Presented here are 25 T cell receptor beta chains from one specimen sequenced in a study of OX40 agonist ivuxolimab in advanced cancers. To prepare the library, the immunoSEQ multiplex PCR assay was applied. TCRdb re-hosts the immuneACCESS table, in-frame sequences only. Its copies lack some clones; in the studies checked, an unresolved V gene accounts for under half of them, and the cause for the rest is not known. Here the sample has about 65,000 clones; around 87% occur a single time. Of the sample, 0.38% is held by the ten largest clones. This material consisted of CD4+ or CD8+ T cells sorted from blood, taken in a trial of the OX40 agonist ivuxolimab. These receptors originate from an adult with an advanced solid tumor such as melanoma, head and neck, liver or kidney cancer.

The rearrangement joins TRBV21-1 to TRBJ2-5; the tabulated D call, TRBD1, remains unverified against the DNA. TRBV21-1 is annotated as a pseudogene. This CDR3 region has 13 residues. The CDR3 DNA follows: TGTGCCAGAGACAGTAGGGGTTGGGAGACCCAGTACTTC. Amino acid sequence: CARDSRGWETQYF.

The V gene is TRBV11-2, the J gene TRBJ2-3; the match to TRBD2 covers 10 bases. The trim removed 1 base at V and 5 bases at J, leaving 6 bases unmatched. The CDR3 spans 16 residues. The germline gives CDR1 SGHAT, CDR2 FQNNGV. This CDR3 is CASSLGAGGRVDTQYF. CDR3 DNA: TGTGCCAGCAGCTTAGGAGCGGGGGGGCGGGTAGATACGCAGTATTTT.

The gene calls are TRBV11-2 and TRBJ2-1; 14 bases fit TRBD2. Germline lookup yields CDR1 SGHAT and CDR2 FQNNGV. The CDR3 is made up of 16 amino acids. V shed 7 bases, J shed 7 bases, and the junction held 9 bases outside the gene matches. CDR3 region: CASNIKGLAGVNEQFF. In nucleotides, the CDR3 is TGTGCCAGCAACATCAAGGGACTAGCGGGGGTTAATGAGCAGTTCTTC.

The chain recombines TRBV19 with TRBJ1-1; a weak D match, TRBD1 (5 bases). CDR1 is LNHDA and CDR2 is SQIVND in the germline V gene (reference sequence). The CDR3 consists of 16 residues. V gave up 3 bases and J gave up 0 bases, with 14 bases separating them. CDR3 region: CASSMGVLLMNTEAFF. The CDR3 nucleotides are TGTGCCAGTAGTATGGGGGTACTGCTCATGAACACTGAAGCTTTCTTT.

The gene calls are TRBV5-1 and TRBJ2-3; possibly TRBD1 or TRBD2 for D (6 bases each). CDR3 length: 15 residues. Germline V gene sequence: CDR1 SGHRS, CDR2 YFSETQ. V was clipped by 0 bases and J by 6 bases, with 14 bases between them. The CDR3: CASSLAPGAWDTQYF. The CDR3 DNA sequence: TGCGCCAGCAGCTTGGCCCCGGGGGCTTGGGATACGCAGTATTTT.

The chain couples TRBV18 to TRBJ1-5; maybe TRBD1 (6 bases). Germline lookup yields CDR1 KGHSH and CDR2 LQKENI. The CDR3 spans 18 residues. Trimming pared 3 bases from V and 9 bases from J, leaving 27 bases between. CDR3: CASSPSMGPGVKVRPQHF. The CDR3 nucleotides read TGTGCCAGCTCACCTAGTATGGGGCCAGGGGTGAAGGTCAGGCCCCAGCATTTT.

This chain uses TRBV10-3 with TRBJ1-2; D not certain. The CDR3 is made up of 11 amino acids. V was shortened by 1 base and J by 14 bases, with 11 bases between the two germline ends. Germline CDR1 ENHRY, CDR2 SYGVKD. The CDR3 nucleotides read TGTGCCATCAGTGAGTTAGCCGGCTGGACCTTC. Protein product: CAISELAGWTF.

CDR3 sequence reads: CASSFGTGMETQYF. Here the CDR3 DNA reads TGTGCCAGCAGCTTTGGGACAGGGATGGAGACCCAGTACTTC. The rearrangement uses TRBV7-3 and TRBJ2-5; 9 bases map to TRBD1. Unmatched junction bases numbered 4, after V lost 3 bases and J lost 5 bases. CDR1 is SGHTA and CDR2 is FQGTGA in the germline V gene. This CDR3 region has 14 residues.

V is TRBV9 and J is TRBJ2-3; D could derive from TRBD1 or TRBD2 (5 bases each). Trimming removed 10 bases at V and 5 bases at J, with 20 bases between. The CDR3 loop spans 14 amino acids. Germline CDR1 and CDR2: SGDLS and YYNGEE. This CDR3 reads CASHRDHAGDTQYF. The CDR3 DNA follows: TGTGCCTCCCACCGGGACCACGCAGGAGATACGCAGTATTTT.

J is TRBJ1-5 and V is TRBV30, with 8 bases aligning to TRBD1. The CDR3 loop spans 15 amino acids. The germline CDR1 and CDR2 sequences are GTSNPN and SVGIG (reference sequence). Trimming removed 4 bases from V and 4 bases from J; junction bases left unmatched: 9. The CDR3 DNA follows: TGTGCCTGGACGAGACCAGGGGGCGCGAATCAGCCCCAGCATTTT. It encodes CAWTRPGGANQPQHF. The full variable domain, in which reference TRBV30 and TRBJ1-5 provide the parts outside the CDR3, is SQTIHQWPATLVQPVGSPLSLECTVEGTSNPNLYWYRQAAGRGLQLLFYSVGIGQISSEVPQNLSASRPQDRQFILSSKKLLLSDSGFYLCAWTRPGGANQPQHFGDGTRLSIL.

J is TRBJ1-1 and V is TRBV25-1; possible D gene TRBD1, 5 bases. Between the trimmed V and J ends, which lost 4 bases and 5 bases, there was a span of 11 bases. The CDR3 is made up of 13 amino acids. Germline lookup yields CDR1 MGHDK and CDR2 SYGVNS. CDR3 DNA sequence: TGTGCCAGCAGTGGCGAGTGGGGGACTGAAGCTTTCTTT. Protein: CASSGEWGTEAFF. The full variable domain, in which reference TRBV25-1 and TRBJ1-1 provide the parts outside the CDR3, is EADIYQTPRYLVIGTGKKITLECSQTMGHDKMYWYQQDPGMELHLIHYSYGVNSTEKGDLSSESTVSRIRTEHFPLTLESARPSHTSQYLCASSGEWGTEAFFGQGTRLTVV.

This clone has more than one count but fewer than ten. V and J are TRBV15 and TRBJ1-6, with D perhaps matching TRBD1 (6 bases). The germline V and J ends were trimmed by 1 base and 8 bases, with 9 bases remaining between them. The CDR3 has 14 residues. The germline V gene encodes CDR1 LNHNV and CDR2 YYDKDF (reference sequence). CDR3 in amino acids: CATSRGTVYSPLHF. The CDR3 bases are TGTGCCACCAGCAGAGGGACAGTATATTCACCCCTCCACTTT.

The chain has TRBV7-9 and TRBJ1-2, with unresolved D. Trimming removed 5 bases at V and 4 bases at J, with 8 bases between. The CDR3 extends over 12 amino acids. Germline values: CDR1 SEHNR, CDR2 FQNEAQ (reference sequence). The CDR3 region has the DNA TGTGCCAGCAGCACGGACGTCTATGGCTACACCTTC. This codes for CASSTDVYGYTF.

V gene TRBV7-3 combines with J gene TRBJ2-7; no clear D gene. The germline V and J ends were trimmed by 2 bases and 1 base, with 12 bases remaining between them. From germline, CDR1 is SGHTA and CDR2 FQGTGA. This CDR3 comprises 15 residues. For the CDR3, the DNA is TGTGCCAGCAGCTTAGCCCGGACGGAATCCTACGAGCAGTACTTC. This gives the protein CASSLARTESYEQYF.

The chain couples TRBV5-6 to TRBJ1-2; D is unresolved. Trimming shortened V by 0 bases and J by 2 bases, and 5 bases separated the two germline ends. CDR1 SGHDT and CDR2 YYEEEE come from the germline V gene. This CDR3 region has 13 residues. Here the CDR3 reads CASSLVGNYGYTF. The CDR3 DNA sequence: TGTGCCAGCAGCTTGGTTGGGAACTATGGCTACACCTTC.

The chain combines TRBV29-1 with TRBJ1-2; D not certain. Trimming stripped 5 bases from V and 5 bases from J, with 12 bases between. CDR3 length: 12 residues. Looked up from germline, CDR1 is SQVTM and CDR2 is ANQGSEA. The CDR3 DNA follows: TGCAGCGTTAGAAACCAAGTATATGGCTACACCTTC. It encodes CSVRNQVYGYTF.

The chain links TRBV7-9 to TRBJ2-7, with 11 bases matching TRBD2. This CDR3 is 15 amino acids long. Germline CDR1 and CDR2: SEHNR and FQNEAQ (reference sequence). V gave up 8 bases and J gave up 0 bases; unmatched junction bases: 6. The CDR3 sequence is CASQTSGASSYEQYF. The DNA of the CDR3 is TGTGCCAGCCAGACTAGCGGGGCCAGCTCCTACGAGCAGTACTTC.

This chain links TRBV7-6 with TRBJ1-1; TRBD1 is a possible D gene (6 bases). In germline, CDR1 is SGHVS, CDR2 FNYEAQ. The CDR3 loop spans 16 amino acids. V was pared by 4 bases and J by 1 base, with 16 bases between. CDR3 residues: CASSSSPGQTNTEAFF. CDR3 bases: TGTGCCAGCAGCTCGAGCCCAGGACAGACGAACACTGAAGCTTTCTTT. The full variable domain, completed using reference TRBV7-6 and TRBJ1-1, is GAGVSQSPRYKVTKRGQDVALRCDPISGHVSLYWYRQALGQGPEFLTYFNYEAQQDKSGLPNDRFSAERPEGSISTLTIQRTEQRDSAMYRCASSSSPGQTNTEAFFGQGTRLTVV.

The chain employs TRBV7-9 and TRBJ1-1; D unclear. This CDR3 spans 15 amino acids. CDR1 is SEHNR and CDR2 is FQNEAQ in the germline V gene (reference sequence). Trimming stripped 5 bases from V and 1 base from J, with 14 bases between. CDR3 DNA sequence: TGTGCCAGCAGCGTATTGGGATCTGGGAACACTGAAGCTTTCTTT. It codes for CASSVLGSGNTEAFF.

This chain joins TRBV6-5 and TRBJ1-5, with 11 nucleotides matching TRBD1. There are 14 residues in the CDR3. The trim removed 6 bases at V and 6 bases at J, leaving 4 bases unmatched. Per the germline V gene, CDR1 is MNHEY and CDR2 is SVGAGI. The CDR3 is CASRGQGEAQPQHF. The CDR3 DNA reads as TGTGCCAGCAGGGGACAGGGGGAGGCTCAGCCCCAGCATTTT.

The genes are TRBV25-1 and TRBJ2-7, with 8 bases matching TRBD1. CDR1 MGHDK and CDR2 SYGVNS come from the germline V gene. V trimming: 8 bases; J trimming: 7 bases; junction bases outside the gene matches: 13. The CDR3 has 14 residues. The CDR3 coding sequence is TGTGCCAGCCCCGCCCGGACAGGGTGGGTAGAGCAGTACTTC. Translation gives CASPARTGWVEQYF.

The rearrangement links TRBV18 to TRBJ2-7; 7 nucleotides agree with TRBD1. The ends lost 0 bases at V and 4 bases at J; junction bases unmatched: 3. Germline V CDR1 and CDR2: KGHSH, LQKENI. CDR3 length equals 14 residues. The CDR3 bases are TGTGCCAGCTCACCACCGGGACAGAATTACGAGCAGTACTTC. Its translation is CASSPPGQNYEQYF.

This chain links TRBV2 with TRBJ2-3, with 11 positions matching TRBD1. Germline loops: CDR1 SNHLY, CDR2 FYNNEI. The CDR3 is 16 amino acids. Trimming cost V 5 bases and J 0 bases; bases outside gene matches: 4. The CDR3 loop reads CASSTGQGVSTDTQYF. DNA of the CDR3: TGTGCCAGCAGTACGGGACAGGGGGTTAGCACAGATACGCAGTATTTT.

This clone has only one observation. This chain connects TRBV2 to TRBJ1-2; 10 nucleotides match TRBD1. Looked up from germline, CDR1 is SNHLY and CDR2 is FYNNEI. The CDR3 loop spans 15 amino acids. V lost 5 bases and J lost 7; bases outside the gene matches: 10. The CDR3 bases are TGTGCCAGCAGTAACGACAGGGGGCGGGTTTCTGGCTACACCTTC. Translated, it gives CASSNDRGRVSGYTF.

The gene calls are TRBV19 and TRBJ1-2; D might be TRBD1 (6 bases). Germline V CDR1 and CDR2: LNHDA, SQIVND (reference sequence). The CDR3 spans 14 residues. The V gene lost 7 bases and the J gene lost 9 bases, with 21 bases spanning the gap. This chain's CDR3 is CASNPPGAGGSYTF. The CDR3 DNA follows: TGTGCCAGTAACCCCCCGGGGGCCGGGGGGAGCTACACCTTC.